Below are 23 T cell receptor beta chains sequenced from a single sample in a study of graft-versus-host responses after intestinal transplantation. These receptors' targets are unknown. This table comes from immunoSEQ multiplex PCR, and its TCRdb copy is limited to in-frame clones, with some not included. The data show about 94,000 clones, with about 91% seen just once and approximately 0.54% held by the top ten. The sequencing here drew on unstimulated CD8+ T cells sorted from spleen or lymph node cells, taken before intestinal transplant. These receptors were collected from a human donor who received an intestinal transplant.

This CDR3 is CASSLAGLAGNTGELFF. The CDR3 DNA follows: TGTGCCAGCAGCTTGGCCGGTCTAGCGGGTAACACCGGGGAGCTGTTTTTT. The chain carries TRBV5-4 and TRBJ2-2; 8 positions match TRBD2. Germline CDR1 reads SGHNT; CDR2 reads YYREEE (reference sequence). Germline trimming cut 0 bases from V and 2 bases from J; bases unmatched to any gene: 6. This CDR3 region has 17 residues.

V is TRBV27 and J is TRBJ2-1, with 7 bases lining up with TRBD2. Trimming cost V 1 base and J 0 bases; bases outside gene matches: 12. CDR3 length: 19 residues. Germline values: CDR1 MNHEY, CDR2 SMNVEV (reference sequence). The CDR3 is CASSLFPSTSPISYNEQFF. In DNA form, the CDR3 reads TGTGCCAGCAGTTTATTTCCATCGACTAGCCCGATCTCCTACAATGAGCAGTTCTTC.

This sequence joins TRBV21-1 and TRBJ2-3; the tabulated D call, TRBD2, remains unverified against the DNA. TRBV21-1 is recorded as a pseudogene. This CDR3 spans 19 amino acids. CDR3 in amino acids: CASSSQSALASGNTDTQYF. The DNA of the CDR3 is TGTGCCAGCAGCTCTCAGTCTGCATTGGCTAGCGGAAACACAGATACGCAGTATTTT.

This clone was recorded once. The chain joins TRBV6-6 to TRBJ1-1; D is perhaps TRBD1 (5 bases). This CDR3 region has 13 residues. Germline V CDR1 and CDR2: MNHNY, SVGAGI (reference sequence). Trimming removed 6 bases at V and 2 bases at J, with 10 bases between. The CDR3 coding sequence is TGTGCCAGCAGCTACGACAGCAACACTGAAGCTTTCTTT. Protein product: CASSYDSNTEAFF.

The gene calls are TRBV29-1 and TRBJ2-7, with 9 bases fitting TRBD2. CDR1 is SQVTM and CDR2 is ANQGSEA in the germline V gene. With 7 bases clipped from V and 4 bases from J, the junction kept 14 bases outside the gene matches. CDR3 length: 15 amino acids. Here the CDR3 DNA reads TGCAGCGCCTTGGGGTTAGCGGGAGAGCCTTACGAGCAGTACTTC. This translates into CSALGLAGEPYEQYF.

The chain couples TRBV6-5 to TRBJ2-7, with TRBD2 matching over 8 bases. This CDR3 comprises 15 residues. Germline CDR1 is MNHEY and CDR2 is SVGAGI. V trimming: 8 bases; J trimming: 2 bases; junction bases outside the gene matches: 11. In DNA form, the CDR3 reads TGTGCCAGCCGTAGCGGCGGGGGGACCCCCTACGAGCAGTACTTC. Translation: CASRSGGGTPYEQYF.

The V call is TRBV5-1, the J call TRBJ2-3; 8 nucleotides match TRBD1. This CDR3 comprises 15 residues. The ends lost 2 bases at V and 0 bases at J; junction bases unmatched: 2. Germline CDR1 and CDR2: SGHRS and YFSETQ. CDR3 nucleotide sequence: TGCGCCAGCAGCTTATGGACAGGGAGCACAGATACGCAGTATTTT. Translation gives CASSLWTGSTDTQYF. Complete variable domain (other parts from reference TRBV5-1 and TRBJ2-3): KAGVTQTPRYLIKTRGQQVTLSCSPISGHRSVSWYQQTPGQGLQFLFEYFSETQRNKGNFPGRFSGRQFSNSRSEMNVSTLELGDSALYLCASSLWTGSTDTQYFGPGTRLTVL.

The V and J genes are TRBV7-2 and TRBJ1-5, with a tentative D call TRBD1 (6 bases). The CDR3 sequence is 18 residues long. V was shortened by 5 bases and J by 1 base, with 21 bases between the two germline ends. Germline V CDR1 and CDR2: SGHTA, FQGNSA. CDR3: CASSRPLDAGASNQPQHF. The CDR3 DNA follows: TGTGCCAGCAGCCGACCACTCGACGCAGGGGCGAGCAATCAGCCCCAGCATTTT. Full variable domain (outside the CDR3, taken from reference TRBV7-2 and TRBJ1-5): GAGVSQSPSNKVTEKGKDVELRCDPISGHTALYWYRQSLGQGLEFLIYFQGNSAPDKSGLPSDRFSAERTGGSVSTLTIQRTQQEDSAVYLCASSRPLDAGASNQPQHFGDGTRLSIL.

The chain recombines TRBV7-9 with TRBJ1-1; 7 bases are shared with TRBD1. The CDR3 sequence is 18 residues long. Trimming at V came to 7 bases and at J to 1 base, leaving 18 bases not matched to a gene. Germline V gives CDR1 SEHNR, CDR2 FQNEAQ (reference sequence). Here the CDR3 DNA reads TGTGCCAGCATTAGAAATGGAAGGGAAAGGGGGCCGAACACTGAAGCTTTCTTT. It is translated as CASIRNGRERGPNTEAFF.

This clone appeared once. J is TRBJ1-4 and V is TRBV4-1; 7 bases line up with TRBD1. The CDR3 is made up of 16 amino acids. The junction had 4 bases not matched to a gene; V was cut back by 3 bases and J by 0 bases. In germline, CDR1 is MGHRA, CDR2 YSYEKL. DNA for the CDR3: TGCGCCAGCAGCCAGGGACAGCTCTCAACTAATGAAAAACTGTTTTTT. This translates into CASSQGQLSTNEKLFF.

The chain recombines TRBV28 with TRBJ2-2, with 7 bases aligning to TRBD2. Looked up from germline, CDR1 is MDHEN and CDR2 is SYDVKM. With 1 base clipped from V and 2 bases from J, the junction kept 7 bases outside the gene matches. The CDR3 contains 17 residues. As DNA, the CDR3 is TGTGCCAGCAGTTTATCGTCCCTAGCGGTTAACACCGGGGAGCTGTTTTTT. As protein: CASSLSSLAVNTGELFF.

A remark on this clone: The same CDR3 can be traced to other DNA sequences in this sample. V and J are TRBV4-1 and TRBJ1-5; possibly TRBD1 for D (6 bases). Germline CDR1 MGHRA, CDR2 YSYEKL. V lost 0 bases to trimming and J lost 1 base, with 7 bases between them. The CDR3 has 15 amino acids. CDR3 DNA: TGCGCCAGCAGCCAAGACAGGGGAAGCAATCAGCCCCAGCATTTT. Encoded protein: CASSQDRGSNQPQHF.

The chain carries TRBV9 and TRBJ2-7, with 8 bases identical to TRBD2. Looked up from germline, CDR1 is SGDLS and CDR2 is YYNGEE. J gave up 3 bases and V 0 bases, and 5 bases lay outside the gene matches. The CDR3 has 15 residues. For the CDR3, the DNA is TGTGCCAGCAGCGTAGACGGGACTAGGAACTACGAGCAGTACTTC. This sequence encodes CASSVDGTRNYEQYF.

V usage is TRBV6-6 and J usage is TRBJ2-2; 8 positions agree with TRBD1. Germline V gene sequence: CDR1 MNHNY, CDR2 SVGAGI (reference sequence). The trim removed 6 bases at V and 7 bases at J, leaving 7 bases unmatched. CDR3 length: 14 residues. In nucleotides, the CDR3 is TGTGCCAGCAGCGACAGGGGAATTCGCGGGGAGCTGTTTTTT. Translating it yields CASSDRGIRGELFF.

The chain carries TRBV5-1 and TRBJ1-4, with 11 nucleotides matching TRBD1. This CDR3 has 14 amino acids. Germline trimming cut 4 bases from V and 7 bases from J; bases unmatched to any gene: 3. The germline CDR1 and CDR2 sequences are SGHRS and YFSETQ. CDR3 in DNA: TGCGCCAGCAGCGGTGGGACAGGGGGTGAAAAACTGTTTTTT. It specifies CASSGGTGGEKLFF.

The chain links TRBV27 to TRBJ2-7, with 7 bases fitting TRBD1. V lost 6 bases and J lost 2; bases outside the gene matches: 4. CDR1 and CDR2 from the germline V gene are MNHEY and SMNVEV (reference sequence). This CDR3 comprises 13 residues. The CDR3 nucleotides are TGTGCCAGCAGCCGACAGGGCGCCTACGAGCAGTACTTC. The encoded protein is CASSRQGAYEQYF.

The chain uses TRBV9 and TRBJ1-4; no firm D call. V was clipped by 4 bases and J by 0 bases, with 16 bases between them. The length of the CDR3 is 17 residues. CDR1 is SGDLS, CDR2 YYNGEE, per germline. DNA for the CDR3: TGTGCCAGCAGCCTGGGGTTGTCGGACTCAACTAATGAAAAACTGTTTTTT. Amino acid sequence: CASSLGLSDSTNEKLFF.

The chain links TRBV6-1 to TRBJ2-7; D might be TRBD2 (6 bases). CDR3 size: 15 residues. The germline V gene encodes CDR1 MNHNS and CDR2 SASEGT. The ends were cut back, 2 bases at V and 2 bases at J, with 13 bases in the middle. This chain's CDR3 is CASSESGRGPYEQYF. The CDR3 DNA reads TGTGCCAGCAGTGAATCGGGGCGGGGACCCTACGAGCAGTACTTC.

The CDR3 sequence is CASSPGTGPYEQYF. CDR3 in DNA: TGCGCCAGCAGTCCGGGAACCGGGCCCTACGAGCAGTACTTC. The J gene is TRBJ2-7, the V gene TRBV23-1; tentatively, D is TRBD2 (5 bases). TRBV23-1 is labeled an ORF, and its function is uncertain. The CDR3 is 14 residues long. V was pared by 4 bases and J by 2 bases, with 12 bases between.

The V and J genes are TRBV5-6 and TRBJ2-2; D is perhaps TRBD1 (6 bases). CDR3 length: 16 amino acids. The germline V and J ends were trimmed by 0 bases and 2 bases, with 11 bases remaining between them. Germline-derived CDR1 and CDR2 are SGHDT and YYEEEE. CDR3 DNA: TGTGCCAGCAGCTTGGGGACAGACCCCAACACCGGGGAGCTGTTTTTT. Protein product: CASSLGTDPNTGELFF.

This clone came up once. V is TRBV27 and J is TRBJ2-1; TRBD2 matches 14 bases. CDR1 MNHEY and CDR2 SMNVEV come from the germline V gene (reference sequence). The J segment lost 7 bases and the V segment lost 3 bases, leaving 2 bases of the junction unmatched. The CDR3 covers 15 residues. CDR3 coding DNA: TGTGCCAGCAGTTTTGGGACTAGCGGGAGAAATGAGCAGTTCTTC. Its protein product is CASSFGTSGRNEQFF.

This clone has a single count. The rearrangement uses TRBV5-6 and TRBJ1-1; maybe TRBD1 (6 bases). V lost 4 bases and J 4 bases, leaving 11 bases between the germline ends. CDR3 size: 13 residues. Germline lookup yields CDR1 SGHDT and CDR2 YYEEEE. The CDR3 nucleotides read TGTGCCAGCAGCATAAACAGGGTCACTGAAGCTTTCTTT. Translating it yields CASSINRVTEAFF.

V gene TRBV15 combines with J gene TRBJ2-1; no clear D. The CDR3 consists of 16 residues. Trimming pared 0 bases from V and 2 bases from J, leaving 11 bases between. The V gene's germline CDR1 is LNHNV and CDR2 YYDKDF (reference sequence). CDR3 DNA sequence: TGTGCCACCAGCAGAGAGGTGGGCTCAACCTACAATGAGCAGTTCTTC. Protein product: CATSREVGSTYNEQFF.